Below, 19 T cell receptor beta chains from the same sample are listed, as sequenced in a study of T cells in Graves' hyperthyroidism and ophthalmopathy (dated by TCRdb to the late 2010s). Receptor libraries were prepared by multiplex PCR. These reads were obtained on an Illumina HiSeq 2000. TCR beta CDR3 regions were amplified from RNA transcripts. For the first round of RT-PCR on the TCR CDR3, the HTBI primer set was used together with the Qiagen OneStep RT-PCR kit. Starting from the raw public reads, TCRdb applied fastp trimming at Q25, assembled clones with MiXCR and retained in-frame beta chains. Here each entry gathers all rows of one CDR3 protein and keeps the most common genes and DNA. This sample comprises 130,000 to 150,000 distinct CDR3 sequences, approximately 20% of them detected only once. Roughly 71% of the sample is in the top ten clones. Material for sequencing was blood. These TCRs come from a woman between 50 and 59 years old with Graves' hyperthyroidism that later progressed to Graves' ophthalmopathy.

This chain joins TRBV2 and TRBJ2-3; 9 bases map to TRBD2. The germline V gene encodes CDR1 SNHLY and CDR2 FYNNEI. This CDR3 region has 14 residues. V shed 8 bases and J 4 bases; nucleotides not matched to a gene: 7. The CDR3 DNA reads as TGTGCCAGCGAAGGGGGACTAGCCGCAGATACGCAGTATTTT. This encodes CASEGGLAADTQYF.

This clonotype was picked up many times. One junction end disagrees with the germline gene, perhaps due to a read error. The V call is TRBV5-1, the J call TRBJ1-1; 8 bases are shared with TRBD1. Looked up from germline, CDR1 is SGHRS and CDR2 is YFSETQ. The CDR3 length is 14 residues. The CDR3 nucleotides are TGCGCCAGCAACTTGGACAGGGCCATAGGGGGAGCTTTCTTT. This codes for CASNLDRAIGGAFF.

There are a few counts of this clonotype. The V and J genes are TRBV7-9 and TRBJ2-5, with 11 bases that match TRBD2. Germline values: CDR1 SEHNR, CDR2 FQNEAQ (reference sequence). This CDR3 comprises 14 residues. Trimming took 9 bases from V and 4 from J; bases not matched to a gene: 7. In DNA, the CDR3 is TGTGCCAGTATCGCAACTAGCGGGAGAGAGACCCAGTACTTC. Translating gives CASIATSGRETQYF.

The chain joins TRBV3-1 to TRBJ1-4; a weak D match, TRBD1 (5 bases). This CDR3 has 15 amino acids. The V gene's germline CDR1 is LGHDT and CDR2 YNNKEL (reference sequence). Trimming removed 8 bases from V and 8 bases from J, with 21 bases in between. The CDR3, as DNA: TGTGCCAGCTCCGCGAGACAGAGCAATAGGGAAAAACTGTTTTTT. Translating gives CASSARQSNREKLFF.

This clonotype came up a few times. One base away lies a much larger clone, so this may be a sequencing read error. The chain joins TRBV27 to TRBJ2-2; perhaps D is TRBD1 or TRBD2 (5 bases each). The CDR3 spans 14 residues. Germline V gives CDR1 MNHEY, CDR2 SMNVEV (reference sequence). This CDR3 reads CASSFTGGPGKLFF. The CDR3 bases are TGTGCCAGCAGTTTCACAGGAGGACCCGGGAAGCTGTTTTTT.

The chain uses TRBV30 and TRBJ2-7; tentative D call: TRBD1 (5 bases). This CDR3 has 11 amino acids. The ends were cut back, 5 bases at V and 3 bases at J, with 8 bases in the middle. CDR1 and CDR2 from the germline V gene are GTSNPN and SVGIG (reference sequence). In DNA form, the CDR3 reads TGTGCCTGGCAGGGCCGCTACGAGCAGTACTTC. Its protein is CAWQGRYEQYF.

This clonotype was detected many times. This sequence joins TRBV28 and TRBJ2-4, with TRBD2 as a possible D gene (5 bases). V was trimmed by 2 bases and J by 2 bases, leaving 7 bases between them. Germline assignment: CDR1 MDHEN and CDR2 SYDVKM. The CDR3 totals 14 residues. The CDR3 DNA follows: TGTGCCAGCAGTTTACGGGGAACCAAAAACATTCAGTACTTC. It yields the protein CASSLRGTKNIQYF.

This clonotype was seen many times. This sequence joins TRBV20-1 and TRBJ2-7; no clear D gene. This CDR3 spans 15 amino acids. V lost 0 bases and J lost 3, with 15 bases in between. The germline gives CDR1 DFQATT, CDR2 SNEGSKA (reference sequence). In DNA, the CDR3 is TGCAGTGCTAGAGACACCCGGGCCAACATCTACGAGCAGTACTTC. It translates to CSARDTRANIYEQYF.

The chain combines TRBV7-2 with TRBJ1-6; D perhaps matches TRBD1 (6 bases). Trimming stripped 5 bases from V and 7 bases from J, with 12 bases between. This CDR3 has 14 residues. CDR1 and CDR2 from the germline V gene are SGHTA and FQGNSA. The DNA of the CDR3 is TGTGCCAGCAGCCCGGACAGCCCAAATTCACCCCTCCACTTT. Translation gives CASSPDSPNSPLHF.

This clonotype occurred many times. The chain employs TRBV5-1 and TRBJ2-1; TRBD2 agrees at 8 bases. The V gene's germline CDR1 is SGHRS and CDR2 YFSETQ. The CDR3 extends over 15 amino acids. The V and J ends lost 1 base and 5 bases, in that order; junction bases with no gene match: 5. The CDR3 sequence: CASSLISGKDNEQFF. Here the CDR3 DNA reads TGCGCCAGCAGCTTGATTAGCGGGAAGGACAATGAGCAGTTCTTC.

This clonotype was seen a handful of times. The chain has TRBV28 and TRBJ1-2; 7 bases line up with TRBD1. CDR1 MDHEN and CDR2 SYDVKM come from the germline V gene. The trim removed 10 bases at V and 4 bases at J, leaving 12 bases unmatched. This CDR3 region has 14 residues. DNA of the CDR3: TGTGCCACTCCCAGGACAGGTAGTTCCTATGGCTACACCTTC. Its translation: CATPRTGSSYGYTF.

At least ten counts were recorded for this clonotype. The chain carries TRBV3-1 and TRBJ1-2, with a tentative D call TRBD1 (6 bases). V lost 2 bases, J lost 6 bases, and 13 bases lay in between. The CDR3 is 14 residues long. Germline CDR1 LGHDT, CDR2 YNNKEL (reference sequence). In DNA, the CDR3 is TGTGCCAGCAGCCAATGGACAGTTCGAGATGGCTACACCTTC. It codes for CASSQWTVRDGYTF. Together with reference TRBV3-1 and TRBJ1-2, the CDR3 gives the full variable domain: DTAVSQTPKYLVTQMGNDKSIKCEQNLGHDTMYWYKQDSKKFLKIMFSYNNKELIINETVPNRFSPKSPDKAHLNLHINSLELGDSAVYFCASSQWTVRDGYTFGSGTRLTVV.

This sequence joins TRBV13 and TRBJ2-1, with no clear D. The length of the CDR3 is 11 residues. V lost 6 bases to trimming and J lost 7 bases, with 7 bases between them. The germline CDR1 and CDR2 sequences are PRHDT and FYEKMQ (reference sequence). CDR3 bases: TGTGCCAGCAGTCCGTGGAATGAGCAGTTCTTC. Its translation is CASSPWNEQFF.

Concerning this clonotype: A much larger clone differs by one base, so this may be a read error. The chain links TRBV7-8 to TRBJ2-7, with D possibly TRBD2 on 6 matching bases. Trimming removed 7 bases from V and 5 bases from J, with 18 bases in between. The CDR3 has 14 amino acids. CDR1 and CDR2 from the germline V gene are SGHVS and FQNEAQ. The CDR3 DNA follows: TGTGCCAGCACCTCGGGTCGGGGGACCCACGAGCAGTACTTC. Its translation is CASTSGRGTHEQYF.

In its sample, this clonotype was seen many times. The V gene is TRBV9, the J gene TRBJ1-1, with TRBD1 as a possible D gene (6 bases). CDR3 size: 14 residues. Germline loops: CDR1 SGDLS, CDR2 YYNGEE. The V end was cut by 2 bases, the J end by 1 base, with 9 bases between. The CDR3 sequence is CASSVVGANTEAFF. DNA for the CDR3: TGTGCCAGCAGCGTGGTGGGGGCGAACACTGAAGCTTTCTTT.

CDR3: CASSPQGGGYTF. The DNA of the CDR3 is TGTGCCAGCAGCCCCCAGGGTGGCGGCTACACCTTC. This chain connects TRBV7-8 to TRBJ1-2; TRBD1 is a possible D gene (5 bases). The CDR3 is made up of 12 amino acids. Germline V gene data show CDR1 as SGHVS and CDR2 as FQNEAQ. V gave up 5 bases and J gave up 8 bases, with 12 bases separating them.

This clonotype was found many times. The V call is TRBV7-8, the J call TRBJ1-1; TRBD1 agrees at 9 bases. The CDR3 length is 17 residues. Germline V CDR1 and CDR2: SGHVS, FQNEAQ. Trimming at V came to 1 base and at J to 1 base, leaving 7 bases not matched to a gene. CDR3 nucleotide sequence: TGTGCCAGCAGCTTAGGGACAGGGGTCTTCTGGAACACTGAAGCTTTCTTT. This encodes CASSLGTGVFWNTEAFF.

The chain joins TRBV20-1 to TRBJ2-2; D is perhaps TRBD1 or TRBD2 (5 bases each). The CDR3 is 14 residues long. Germline V gives CDR1 DFQATT, CDR2 SNEGSKA (reference sequence). V dropped 0 bases and J dropped 4 bases, with 9 bases sitting between them. CDR3 residues: CSARDPRGTGELFF. CDR3 nucleotides: TGCAGTGCTAGAGATCCGAGGGGCACCGGGGAGCTGTTTTTT.

This clonotype was recorded at least ten times. The chain couples TRBV30 to TRBJ1-1, with D unresolved. This CDR3 spans 16 amino acids. Germline loops: CDR1 GTSNPN, CDR2 SVGIG (reference sequence). Between the trimmed V and J ends, which lost 0 bases and 0 bases, there was a span of 14 bases. This chain's CDR3 is CAWSVRSGSLNTEAFF. In DNA form, the CDR3 reads TGTGCCTGGAGTGTACGAAGCGGCAGCCTGAACACTGAAGCTTTCTTT.